This T cell receptor (beta chain) came from a study of blood T cell repertoires in COVID-19. The wider study: The United States, Italy and Spain were the sources of the acute and convalescent COVID-19 samples. From T cells, B-cell-depleted T cells, or PBMCs came the material, which was cDNA or gDNA.

As processed by the authors: Amplification with reference gene primers provided the estimates of nucleated cell counts. Libraries were prepared by immunoSEQ multiplex PCR; TCRdb keeps only in-frame clonotypes and omits some of them. The V and J calls and clone size are taken from that table; D and trimming were inferred from the DNA. In the table there are approximately 300,000 clones, approximately 90% of which are singletons. Seattle's cohort entered during active infection and was followed longitudinally. CDR3 length: 12 residues. The germline V and J ends were trimmed by 5 bases and 9 bases, with 11 bases remaining between them. Germline V gives CDR1 MNHEY, CDR2 SVGAGI.

The TCR was taken from a young woman with COVID-19, enrolled during active disease. The chain uses TRBV6-5 and TRBJ2-1, with D unclear. Sequenced: peripheral blood. The CDR3 loop reads CASSTDLVEQFF. DNA for the CDR3: TGTGCCAGCAGTACCGACTTGGTTGAGCAGTTCTTC.